The 28 T cell receptor beta chains listed next were all sequenced from one sample in a study of technical replicates of blood from a handful of donors. Profiled with immunoSEQ multiplex PCR; TCRdb holds only in-frame clones, not every one. The sample holds under 65,000 clones, 90% to 96% seen once. The sequencing sample was made of T cells isolated from PBMCs. These receptors originate from a human donor in good health.

The rearrangement uses TRBV7-9 and TRBJ2-2; no reliable D call. Trimming removed 2 bases from V and 7 bases from J, with 2 bases in between. Germline V CDR1 and CDR2: SEHNR, FQNEAQ (reference sequence). This CDR3 is built from 11 residues. CDR3 amino acids: CASSLYGELFF. The CDR3 nucleotides are TGTGCCAGCAGCTTATACGGGGAGCTGTTTTTT.

V usage is TRBV27 and J usage is TRBJ2-7; a weak D match, TRBD1 (5 bases). The V end was cut by 1 base, the J end by 3 bases, with 13 bases between. CDR3 length equals 15 residues. CDR1 is MNHEY and CDR2 is SMNVEV in the germline V gene (reference sequence). The CDR3 sequence is CASSLLGQGNYEQYF. The DNA for the CDR3 is TGTGCCAGCAGTTTATTAGGGCAGGGAAACTACGAGCAGTACTTC.

The chain recombines TRBV14 with TRBJ2-5; 11 positions match TRBD2. J lost 5 bases, V lost 1 base, and 6 bases had no gene match. Germline V CDR1 and CDR2: SGHDN, FVKESK. CDR3 size: 16 residues. The CDR3 sequence: CASSQVLAGGGETQYF. The CDR3 bases are TGTGCCAGCAGCCAAGTTCTAGCGGGAGGAGGGGAGACCCAGTACTTC. Complete variable domain (other parts from reference TRBV14 and TRBJ2-5): EAGVTQFPSHSVIEKGQTVTLRCDPISGHDNLYWYRRVMGKEIKFLLHFVKESKQDESGMPNNRFLAERTGGTYSTLKVQPAELEDSGVYFCASSQVLAGGGETQYFGPGTRLLVL.

This sequence joins TRBV19 and TRBJ1-5; 8 positions agree with TRBD1. V was pared by 9 bases and J by 4 bases, with 11 bases of the junction left unmatched. Germline V gene data show CDR1 as LNHDA and CDR2 as SQIVND (reference sequence). This CDR3 has 15 residues. CDR3 in DNA: TGTGCCAGCAGGTGGACAGGGTCCTCAAATCAGCCCCAGCATTTT. It translates to CASRWTGSSNQPQHF.

This clone was seen just once. The chain employs TRBV28 and TRBJ1-5; D remains unclear. Germline V CDR1 and CDR2: MDHEN, SYDVKM. The CDR3 consists of 13 residues. V lost 3 bases and J 5 bases, leaving 8 bases between the germline ends. The CDR3 here is CASSFEPDQPQHF. The CDR3 region has the DNA TGTGCCAGCAGTTTCGAGCCTGATCAGCCCCAGCATTTT.

The rearrangement links TRBV4-2 to TRBJ2-2, with D possibly matching TRBD2 (5 bases). The V gene's germline CDR1 is LGHNA and CDR2 YNFKEQ. Trimming left V 0 bases short and J 3 bases short, with 14 bases between. The CDR3 loop spans 17 amino acids. The CDR3 nucleotides read TGTGCCAGCAGCCAAGATTGGGAGAAGGGCTACACCGGGGAGCTGTTTTTT. Its translation: CASSQDWEKGYTGELFF.

V usage is TRBV19 and J usage is TRBJ2-3; no firm D call. The CDR3 length is 14 residues. The germline V gene has CDR1 LNHDA and CDR2 SQIVND (reference sequence). Trimming cost V 3 bases and J 4 bases, with 11 bases left between them. CDR3 DNA: TGTGCCAGTAGTATCTACCTAGTGGCAGATACGCAGTATTTT. Its protein is CASSIYLVADTQYF.

This chain uses TRBV28 with TRBJ2-1, with TRBD2 as a possible D gene (5 bases). The CDR3 consists of 12 residues. The germline V gene encodes CDR1 MDHEN and CDR2 SYDVKM. Trimming pared 3 bases from V and 7 bases from J, leaving 7 bases between. The DNA for the CDR3 is TGTGCCAGCAGTTTGCGGAGGAATGAGCAGTTCTTC. Translation gives CASSLRRNEQFF.

This clone showed up just once. This chain connects TRBV30 to TRBJ1-5, with TRBD1 matching 7 bases. With 1 base clipped from V and 4 bases from J, the junction kept 4 bases outside the gene matches. Per the germline V gene, CDR1 is GTSNPN and CDR2 is SVGIG (reference sequence). The CDR3 covers 14 residues. CDR3 coding DNA: TGTGCCTGGAGTGCCATGACAGGGAATCAGCCCCAGCATTTT. Translation gives CAWSAMTGNQPQHF. The whole variable domain, remainder taken from reference TRBV30 and TRBJ1-5, is SQTIHQWPATLVQPVGSPLSLECTVEGTSNPNLYWYRQAAGRGLQLLFYSVGIGQISSEVPQNLSASRPQDRQFILSSKKLLLSDSGFYLCAWSAMTGNQPQHFGDGTRLSIL.

The V call is TRBV6-5, the J call TRBJ1-2; D is unresolved. V lost 3 bases to trimming and J lost 4 bases, with 15 bases between them. Germline CDR1 MNHEY, CDR2 SVGAGI. The length of the CDR3 is 15 residues. The CDR3 sequence: CASSYSHPSAYGYTF. In DNA form, the CDR3 reads TGTGCCAGCAGTTATTCACATCCCTCCGCCTATGGCTACACCTTC.

The chain carries TRBV28 and TRBJ1-5, with TRBD1 identical over 12 bases. There are 16 residues in the CDR3. The junction had 8 bases not matched to a gene; V was cut back by 5 bases and J by 6 bases. Germline values: CDR1 MDHEN, CDR2 SYDVKM. The CDR3 reads CASSLPGQGAGQPQHF. As DNA, the CDR3 is TGTGCCAGCAGTCTACCGGGACAGGGGGCGGGTCAGCCCCAGCATTTT.

The chain couples TRBV9 to TRBJ2-7, with 10 bases lining up with TRBD2. Losses at the gene ends were 4 bases for V and 0 bases for J; bases not matched to a gene: 4. The germline gives CDR1 SGDLS, CDR2 YYNGEE. The CDR3 length is 15 residues. CDR3: CASSSSGSLSYEQYF. In DNA form, the CDR3 reads TGTGCCAGCAGCTCTAGCGGGAGTCTCTCCTACGAGCAGTACTTC.

CDR3 in DNA: TGTGCCAGCAGCGTCTCCGCTCCGGGCACAGATACGCAGTATTTT. Translating it yields CASSVSAPGTDTQYF. The gene calls are TRBV9 and TRBJ2-3; the D is unclear. Trimming cost V 2 bases and J 1 base, with 11 bases left between them. Germline loops: CDR1 SGDLS, CDR2 YYNGEE. The CDR3 spans 15 residues.

The chain links TRBV4-1 to TRBJ2-7; 8 positions match TRBD1. Trimming cost V 3 bases and J 7 bases; bases outside gene matches: 14. Germline V gene sequence: CDR1 MGHRA, CDR2 YSYEKL. The length of the CDR3 is 16 residues. DNA of the CDR3: TGCGCCAGCAGCCATCTGGGGGCAGGGGGCGCCTCGGAGCAGTACTTC. Protein: CASSHLGAGGASEQYF.

J is TRBJ1-2 and V is TRBV30, with 7 bases that match TRBD1. J gave up 13 bases and V 4 bases, and 9 bases lay outside the gene matches. Germline V gene data show CDR1 as GTSNPN and CDR2 as SVGIG (reference sequence). This CDR3 contains 11 residues. CDR3 sequence (DNA): TGTGCCTGGAACACAGGGGTTAGGTGCACCTTC. Its translation is CAWNTGVRCTF.

V and J are TRBV9 and TRBJ1-3, with 9 bases matching TRBD1. CDR1 and CDR2 from the germline V gene are SGDLS and YYNGEE. The CDR3 runs 15 residues. V lost 3 bases and J lost 4; bases outside the gene matches: 5. Here the CDR3 DNA reads TGTGCCAGCAGCGGGGGACAGGGAGGAGGAAACACCATATATTTT. It translates to CASSGGQGGGNTIYF.

V is TRBV7-9 and J is TRBJ2-7, with 9 bases lining up with TRBD1. Trimming cost V 6 bases and J 1 base; bases outside gene matches: 7. The CDR3 totals 15 residues. Germline lookup yields CDR1 SEHNR and CDR2 FQNEAQ (reference sequence). The CDR3 region has the DNA TGTGCCAGCAGTTATGCCGGGACAGGGTCCTACGAGCAGTACTTC. It yields the protein CASSYAGTGSYEQYF.

This rearrangement joins TRBV4-1 to TRBJ1-5; TRBD1 might be the D (6 bases). This CDR3 is 16 amino acids long. Trimming removed 1 base from V and 8 bases from J, with 18 bases in between. Germline lookup yields CDR1 MGHRA and CDR2 YSYEKL. This CDR3 reads CASSQGPQGQKKPQHF. For the CDR3, the DNA is TGCGCCAGCAGCCAAGGGCCCCAGGGGCAAAAGAAGCCCCAGCATTTT.

This sequence joins TRBV28 and TRBJ1-2, with 8 bases that match TRBD1. There are 15 residues in the CDR3. V was clipped by 6 bases and J by 3 bases; unmatched bases: 9. Per the germline V gene, CDR1 is MDHEN and CDR2 is SYDVKM. The CDR3, as DNA: TGTGCCAGCAGACTTCCAGGGGGCGCGGACTATGGCTACACCTTC. This encodes CASRLPGGADYGYTF.

The rearrangement links TRBV7-6 to TRBJ2-7, with TRBD1 matching over 9 bases. Unmatched junction bases numbered 4, after V lost 5 bases and J lost 5 bases. Germline V lookup: CDR1 SGHVS, CDR2 FNYEAQ. The CDR3 runs 13 residues. The CDR3 loop reads CASSGTGPHEQYF. The CDR3 coding sequence is TGTGCCAGCAGCGGGACAGGGCCCCACGAGCAGTACTTC.

This sequence joins TRBV7-2 and TRBJ2-7; 7 nucleotides align to TRBD1. V lost 1 base, J lost 4 bases, and 10 bases stayed unmatched. Germline V CDR1 and CDR2: SGHTA, FQGNSA. CDR3 size: 16 residues. The CDR3 DNA reads as TGTGCCAGCAGCTTAGTGTCGAACAGGGGTGCGTACGAGCAGTACTTC. It specifies CASSLVSNRGAYEQYF.

The rearrangement uses TRBV18 and TRBJ2-2; a weak D match, TRBD2 (5 bases). The germline V gene encodes CDR1 KGHSH and CDR2 LQKENI. The CDR3 runs to 13 residues. V gave up 3 bases and J gave up 4 bases, with 6 bases separating them. The chain's CDR3 is CASSPAGTGELFF. The CDR3 DNA follows: TGTGCCAGCTCACCCGCGGGCACCGGGGAGCTGTTTTTT.

This chain uses TRBV27 with TRBJ2-6; 7 nucleotides align to TRBD2. Germline lookup yields CDR1 MNHEY and CDR2 SMNVEV (reference sequence). The CDR3 has 18 residues. Trimming removed 8 bases from V and 0 bases from J; junction bases left unmatched: 13. The DNA for the CDR3 is TGTGCCAGCTCTCCGTGGGGGGGGACCTCCTCTGGGGCCAACGTCCTGACTTTC. The encoded protein is CASSPWGGTSSGANVLTF. The full variable domain, in which reference TRBV27 and TRBJ2-6 provide the parts outside the CDR3, is EAQVTQNPRYLITVTGKKLTVTCSQNMNHEYMSWYRQDPGLGLRQIYYSMNVEVTDKGDVPEGYKVSRKEKRNFPLILESPSPNQTSLYFCASSPWGGTSSGANVLTFGAGSRLTVL.

This clone was recorded a few times. The chain uses TRBV7-9 and TRBJ1-2, with D perhaps TRBD1 (5 bases). The CDR3 covers 13 residues. Trimming stripped 5 bases from V and 5 bases from J, with 12 bases between. CDR1 and CDR2 from the germline V gene are SEHNR and FQNEAQ (reference sequence). The DNA of the CDR3 is TGTGCCAGCAGCCATGGGGCAGCGTATGGCTACACCTTC. The encoded protein is CASSHGAAYGYTF. The whole variable domain, remainder taken from reference TRBV7-9 and TRBJ1-2, is DTGVSQNPRHKITKRGQNVTFRCDPISEHNRLYWYRQTLGQGPEFLTYFQNEAQLEKSRLLSDRFSAERPKGSFSTLEIQRTEQGDSAMYLCASSHGAAYGYTFGSGTRLTVV.

The chain combines TRBV2 with TRBJ2-7; maybe TRBD2 (5 bases). Per germline, CDR1 SNHLY and CDR2 FYNNEI. The CDR3 has 13 residues. V gave up 1 base and J gave up 2 bases, with 6 bases separating them. The CDR3 DNA follows: TGTGCCAGCAGTGAAGTCGGGACCTACGAGCAGTACTTC. Its protein is CASSEVGTYEQYF.

V gene TRBV11-2 combines with J gene TRBJ2-7; D call uncertain. In germline, CDR1 is SGHAT, CDR2 FQNNGV. The CDR3 length is 15 residues. The V end was cut by 2 bases, the J end by 7 bases, with 18 bases between. Here the CDR3 reads CASSLILDPRREQYF. The CDR3 region has the DNA TGTGCCAGCAGCTTAATTCTAGACCCCCGACGGGAGCAGTACTTC.

This chain joins TRBV5-4 and TRBJ2-7; D unresolved. CDR3 size: 11 residues. Trimming removed 3 bases from V and 4 bases from J, with 5 bases in between. Per the germline V gene, CDR1 is SGHNT and CDR2 is YYREEE (reference sequence). As DNA, the CDR3 is TGTGCCAGCAGCTCTAGTTACGAGCAGTACTTC. Translation gives CASSSSYEQYF.

As for this clone: Its ends do not fully match the called genes, so a read error is possible. The rearrangement joins TRBV20-1 to TRBJ2-7; a weak D match, TRBD2 (5 bases). CDR1 is DFQATT, CDR2 SNEGSKA, per germline (reference sequence). This CDR3 is built from 11 residues. Here the CDR3 DNA reads TGCAGTGCTAGACGGGGTATAGAGCCCTTTTTC. Translating gives CSARRGIEPFF.